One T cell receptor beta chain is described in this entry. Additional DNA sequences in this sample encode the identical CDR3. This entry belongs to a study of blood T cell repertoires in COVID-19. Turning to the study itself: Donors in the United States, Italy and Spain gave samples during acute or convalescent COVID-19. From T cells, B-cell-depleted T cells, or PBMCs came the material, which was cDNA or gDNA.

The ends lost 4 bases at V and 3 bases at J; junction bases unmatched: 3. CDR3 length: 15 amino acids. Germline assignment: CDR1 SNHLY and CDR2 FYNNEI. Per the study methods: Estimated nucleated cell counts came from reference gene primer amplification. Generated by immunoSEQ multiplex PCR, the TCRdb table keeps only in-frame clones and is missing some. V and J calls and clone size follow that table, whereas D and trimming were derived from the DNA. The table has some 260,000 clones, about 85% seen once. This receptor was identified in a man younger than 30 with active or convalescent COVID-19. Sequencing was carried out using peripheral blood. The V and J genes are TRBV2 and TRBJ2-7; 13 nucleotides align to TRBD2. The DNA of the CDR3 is TGTGCCAGCAGTGGACTAGCGGGGGGTAGCTACGAGCAGTACTTC. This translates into CASSGLAGGSYEQYF.